This T cell receptor (beta chain) stems from a study of T-cell reconstitution after alpha-beta-depleted transplantation in children (dated by TCRdb to about 2016). With respect to the entire study: Using TCR repertoire profiling, the study quantitatively followed how T-cell immune reconstitution unfolded in children after TCRalphabeta/CD19-depleted allogeneic hematopoietic cell transplantation. What the study reported, not specific to this receptor: Over subsequent months, a decline in hyperexpanded clone frequencies was noted, and after one year, T-cell counts and TCRbeta diversity were mostly ascribed to newly produced T cells. The apparently early alphabetaT-cell count recovery about two months after transplant was reportedly dependent on only several hundred rapidly expanded clones derived from non-depleted graft cells. In some patients, the high TCRbeta diversity seen at day 60 was put down to recipient T cells and intrathymic progenitors that had survived conditioning.

V loses 2 bases, J loses 3 bases, and the germline ends lie 18 bases apart. Reading from cysteine to phenylalanine, the CDR3 counts 16 amino acids. Just CDR3 DNA is preserved here, 48 bases in frame from base 1. According to the germline V gene, CDR1 reads SGHRS and CDR2 reads YFSETQ. The library was generated by PCR. Sequencing instrument: Illumina HiSeq 2500. TCR library preparation used molecular barcoding, with unique molecular identifiers applied to normalize quantification of the TCRbeta repertoire. The raw public reads went through TCRdb reprocessing: fastp at Q25, MiXCR clone calling, in-frame beta chains kept. Entries are consolidated by CDR3 protein sequence, retaining the most common genes and DNA. The sample includes 75,000 to 80,000 distinct CDR3 sequences, with about a sixth observed a single time. The ten largest clones represent around half of the sample. In regard to this clonotype: The antigen it binds to is not known. Base qualities are missing; no much larger clone stands one base away.

In light of the paper, this sample's treatment or condition label describes: allogeneic hematopoietic cell transplantation with graft depleted of TCRalphabeta T cells and CD19 B cells. Transplant recipients were children who received TCRalphabeta/CD19-depleted allogeneic hematopoietic cell grafts. The clonotype originates from a male patient aged 2 to 10 who had a stem cell transplant for acute lymphoblastic leukemia, so the T cells may come from the graft donor. Sequencing was performed on PBMCs, mostly from graft donor cells, taken 360 days after TCRalphabeta/CD19-depleted stem cell transplant. The receptor chain draws on TRBV5-1 and TRBJ2-7; the D gene remains uncertain. CDR3 sequence: CASSLSPGRALYEQYF. The nucleotide sequence reads TGCGCCAGCAGCTTAAGCCCAGGAAGAGCTCTCTACGAGCAGTACTTC.